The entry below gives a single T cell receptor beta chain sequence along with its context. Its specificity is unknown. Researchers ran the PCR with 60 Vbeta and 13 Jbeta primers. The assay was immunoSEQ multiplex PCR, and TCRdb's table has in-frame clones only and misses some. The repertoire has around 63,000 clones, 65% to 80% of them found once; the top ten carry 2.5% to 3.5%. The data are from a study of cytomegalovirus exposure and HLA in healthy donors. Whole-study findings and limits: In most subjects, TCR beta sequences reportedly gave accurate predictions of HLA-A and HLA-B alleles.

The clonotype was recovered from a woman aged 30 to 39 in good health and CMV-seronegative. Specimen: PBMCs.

CDR3 DNA sequence: TGTGCCAGCAGCTCCCAAAGGGACAGGGGCTACACCTTC. Protein sequence: CASSSQRDRGYTF. The rearrangement joins TRBV7-2 to TRBJ1-2, with TRBD1 matching over 8 bases. Germline-derived CDR1 and CDR2 are SGHTA and FQGNSA. CDR3 length: 13 residues. V was clipped by 4 bases and J by 8 bases; unmatched bases: 6.